Below are 2 T cell receptor beta chains sequenced from a single sample in a study of blood T cell repertoires in COVID-19. Some clones are missing from TCRdb's copy, which holds only in-frame ones; the method was immunoSEQ multiplex PCR. This table has approximately 99,000 clones, roughly 88% appearing once. The sample comprised peripheral blood. These receptors came from a man aged 50-60 years with COVID-19, enrolled during active disease.

The rearrangement links TRBV10-3 to TRBJ1-5; 7 nucleotides match TRBD1. This CDR3 contains 17 residues. Germline V CDR1 and CDR2: ENHRY, SYGVKD. With 4 bases clipped from V and 7 bases from J, the junction kept 16 bases outside the gene matches. CDR3 sequence (DNA): TGTGCCATCAGTGGGAGGGGTACAGACAGGGTAGTCCAGCCCCAGCATTTT. This sequence encodes CAISGRGTDRVVQPQHF.

V gene TRBV12-3 or TRBV12-4 combines with J gene TRBJ1-5; D is uncertain. The CDR3 has 13 amino acids. Trimming took 5 bases from V and 5 from J, leaving 10 bases between them. The CDR3 DNA reads TGTGCCAGCAGTCTTACGAGGGATCAGCCCCAGCATTTT. Translating it yields CASSLTRDQPQHF.